These 16 T cell receptor beta chains originate from one sample sequenced in a study of T-cell memory formation after mild COVID-19. TCRdb fed the 5' RACE reads into MiXCR, producing one record per CDR3 protein. The table shows a few hundred thousand distinct CDR3 sequences, with 20% to 25% occurring only once. Sequencing was carried out using PBMCs or a T cell subset sorted from them (not recorded which). The receptors stem from a man between 18 and 35 years old who had mild COVID-19 (a few samples of this study predate the infection). Cell type and time point are not known.

The rearrangement links TRBV20-1 to TRBJ2-7; D is perhaps TRBD2 (6 bases). CDR1 is DFQATT and CDR2 is SNEGSKA in the germline V gene (reference sequence). The CDR3 totals 15 residues. Trimming pared 0 bases from V and 1 base from J, leaving 13 bases between. CDR3: CSARDTIRGSYEQYV. The CDR3 bases are TGCAGTGCTAGAGATACAATCCGGGGGTCCTACGAGCAGTACGTC.

This chain links TRBV6-5 with TRBJ1-5, with 10 bases that match TRBD1. The J segment lost 6 bases and the V segment lost 4 bases, leaving 6 bases of the junction unmatched. The CDR3 sequence is 15 residues long. Germline lookup yields CDR1 MNHEY and CDR2 SVGAGI. The CDR3 here is CASSSRTGGGQPQHF. Here the CDR3 DNA reads TGTGCCAGCAGTTCCAGGACAGGGGGAGGTCAGCCCCAGCATTTT.

Only one count was recorded for this clonotype. The chain combines TRBV5-1 with TRBJ2-7, with 16 bases fitting TRBD2. CDR3 length equals 17 residues. V shed 0 bases and J 6 bases; nucleotides not matched to a gene: 6. Germline V CDR1 and CDR2: SGHRS, YFSETQ. The CDR3 bases are TGCGCCAGCAGCTTGGCCGGGACTAGCGGGGGGGCCCGCGAGCAGTACTTC. This translates into CASSLAGTSGGAREQYF. Full variable domain (rest looked up from reference TRBV5-1 and TRBJ2-7): KAGVTQTPRYLIKTRGQQVTLSCSPISGHRSVSWYQQTPGQGLQFLFEYFSETQRNKGNFPGRFSGRQFSNSRSEMNVSTLELGDSALYLCASSLAGTSGGAREQYFGPGTRLTVT.

CDR3: CASRMGQGYTEAFF. Here the CDR3 DNA reads TGTGCCAGCAGGATGGGACAGGGATACACTGAAGCTTTCTTT. The chain recombines TRBV7-2 with TRBJ1-1; 9 bases agree with TRBD1. The CDR3 is made up of 14 amino acids. Germline values: CDR1 SGHTA, CDR2 FQGNSA. J was trimmed by 3 bases and V by 6 bases; bases with no gene match: 5.

This chain links TRBV3-1 with TRBJ1-2; 11 bases fit TRBD1. Germline V gene lookup returns CDR1 LGHDT and CDR2 YNNKEL (reference sequence). V lost 4 bases to trimming and J lost 6 bases; unmatched junction nucleotides: 10. This CDR3 is 16 amino acids long. In nucleotides, the CDR3 is TGTGCCAGCAGCCGGGACAGGGGGAGCTTAGGTGATGGCTACACCTTC. This codes for CASSRDRGSLGDGYTF.

This clonotype was seen repeatedly, ten times or more. The rearrangement joins TRBV7-6 to TRBJ2-2; D tentatively reads TRBD1 or TRBD2 (6 bases each). Germline values: CDR1 SGHVS, CDR2 FNYEAQ. This CDR3 region has 14 residues. The germline V and J ends were trimmed by 6 bases and 7 bases, with 15 bases remaining between them. DNA of the CDR3: TGTGCCAGCAGGTCCCTCGGGGGCGGCGGGGAGCTGTTTTTT. As protein: CASRSLGGGGELFF.

Ten or more counts support this clonotype. This chain uses TRBV29-1 with TRBJ2-3, with a possible D match to TRBD2 (5 bases). Germline loops: CDR1 SQVTM, CDR2 ANQGSEA. The CDR3 extends over 13 amino acids. Trimming shortened V by 8 bases and J by 1 base, and 13 bases separated the two germline ends. The CDR3 protein is CSSREYGTDTQYF. The CDR3 DNA reads TGCAGCTCCCGGGAATATGGCACAGATACGCAGTATTTT.

The gene calls are TRBV30 and TRBJ1-2; maybe TRBD1 (5 bases). Trimming took 2 bases from V and 3 from J, leaving 16 bases between them. From germline, CDR1 is GTSNPN and CDR2 SVGIG (reference sequence). The CDR3 runs 15 residues. The CDR3 coding sequence is TGTGCCTGGAGTTCAGTGGAGGGGATATACTATGGCTACACCTTC. This codes for CAWSSVEGIYYGYTF.

V gene TRBV11-2 combines with J gene TRBJ1-1, with D maybe TRBD1 (5 bases). The CDR3 loop spans 15 amino acids. Trimming pared 5 bases from V and 1 base from J, leaving 14 bases between. CDR1 is SGHAT and CDR2 is FQNNGV in the germline V gene. This chain's CDR3 is CASSTRRVTNTEAFF. CDR3 DNA sequence: TGTGCCAGCAGCACCCGCAGGGTGACGAACACTGAAGCTTTCTTT.

This clonotype was recorded only once. The J gene is TRBJ1-2, the V gene TRBV4-3; TRBD1 aligns across 9 bases. Per the germline V gene, CDR1 is LGHNA and CDR2 is YSLEER. Losses at the gene ends were 4 bases for V and 5 bases for J; bases not matched to a gene: 8. The CDR3 covers 15 residues. CDR3 loop: CASSRNRGRGYGYTF. In nucleotides, the CDR3 is TGCGCCAGCAGCCGAAACAGGGGGCGCGGGTATGGCTACACCTTC.

The chain uses TRBV6-6 and TRBJ2-3; 9 nucleotides align to TRBD1. J was trimmed by 11 bases and V by 6 bases; bases with no gene match: 12. Germline loops: CDR1 MNHNY, CDR2 SVGAGI (reference sequence). This CDR3 has 14 residues. In DNA, the CDR3 is TGTGCCAGCAGCCCAGACAGGGGGGGTTTTGTGCAGTATTTT. Protein product: CASSPDRGGFVQYF.

This clonotype appeared a few times. The chain carries TRBV3-1 and TRBJ2-7, with a tentative D call TRBD1 (5 bases). CDR1 and CDR2 from the germline V gene are LGHDT and YNNKEL (reference sequence). The CDR3 totals 17 residues. V gave up 5 bases and J gave up 2 bases, with 22 bases separating them. The CDR3 DNA reads as TGTGCCAGCAGCGAAGTCCCCGAAGGACACAAGACCTACGAGCAGTACGTC. Protein product: CASSEVPEGHKTYEQYV.

The chain couples TRBV28 to TRBJ2-4; weak D call: TRBD2 (5 bases). Germline CDR1 reads MDHEN; CDR2 reads SYDVKM. The V end lost 6 bases, the J end lost 10 bases, and 13 bases lay between the germline ends. This CDR3 is 12 amino acids long. The chain's CDR3 is CASSPRRGIQYF. The CDR3 bases are TGTGCCAGCAGCCCGAGGCGAGGGATTCAGTACTTC.

V usage is TRBV6-5 and J usage is TRBJ2-2; the D is unclear. V was pared by 0 bases and J by 4 bases, with 12 bases between. Germline loops: CDR1 MNHEY, CDR2 SVGAGI. This CDR3 has 16 amino acids. This chain's CDR3 is CASSYSRGLGTGELFF. In DNA, the CDR3 is TGTGCCAGCAGTTACTCGCGTGGTCTGGGCACCGGGGAGCTGTTTTTT.

The chain joins TRBV7-2 to TRBJ2-3; the D is unclear. The CDR3 consists of 14 residues. The V end was cut by 1 base, the J end by 6 bases, with 11 bases between. Germline CDR1 and CDR2: SGHTA and FQGNSA. CDR3 sequence: CASSLVLSTDTQYF. Here the CDR3 DNA reads TGTGCCAGCAGCTTAGTCCTGTCCACGGATACGCAGTATTTT.

In this sample, this clonotype turned up a few times. The V call is TRBV7-2, the J call TRBJ1-2; D remains unclear. Germline CDR1 SGHTA, CDR2 FQGNSA. V dropped 2 bases and J dropped 4 bases, with 14 bases sitting between them. The CDR3 has 15 residues. The CDR3 DNA follows: TGTGCCAGCAGCTTATCCGGGTGGACTGCCTATGGCTACACCTTC. It translates to CASSLSGWTAYGYTF.